This T cell receptor beta chain was sequenced for a study of T cells in Graves' hyperthyroidism and ophthalmopathy. Study outcomes and limitations: Ophthalmopathy cases were set apart from stable hyperthyroidism by a 13 V-J model. Appearing also in blood were most of the thyroid clonotypes expanded above 0.001.

Amplified regions were TCR beta CDR3 sequences from RNA transcripts. First-round RT-PCR targeting the TCR CDR3 was performed with the HTBI primer set. TCRdb re-called the multiplex PCR reads with MiXCR, one entry per CDR3 protein. The data show some 460,000 distinct CDR3 sequences, with 15% to 18% seen just once and less than 15% held by the top ten. Stable Graves' hyperthyroidism denoted no ophthalmopathy progression over 18 months. PBMCs were sourced from more than 9 ml fresh peripheral blood. For this clonotype: Its antigen is not identified.

Germline V gene lookup returns CDR1 SGHTA and CDR2 FQGNSA. This CDR3 has 15 residues. Trimming shortened V by 3 bases and J by 6 bases, and 17 bases separated the two germline ends. This clonotype was obtained from a woman under 30 with Graves' hyperthyroidism. Sequencing was performed on blood. The chain recombines TRBV7-2 with TRBJ1-1; a weak D match, TRBD1 (5 bases). CDR3 loop: CASSFRGNTLAEAFF. The CDR3, as DNA: TGTGCCAGCAGCTTTAGGGGAAACACACTGGCTGAAGCTTTCTTT.